These 11 T cell receptor beta chains came from one sample sequenced in a study of T cell repertoires in cytomegalovirus infection. TCRdb processed the reads anew with MiXCR; each CDR3 protein has one entry. The data contain fewer than 550,000 distinct CDR3 sequences, roughly 12% of them singletons. The sequenced sample consisted of PBMCs. All receptors come from a human donor in good health (CMV status not recorded). Some clones in this sample may be carry-over from other donors' samples.

This clonotype was seen only a few times. The J gene is TRBJ2-3, the V gene TRBV5-4, with a tentative D call TRBD2 (5 bases). The germline V and J ends were trimmed by 3 bases and 2 bases, with 13 bases remaining between them. The CDR3 sequence is 15 residues long. The germline V gene has CDR1 SGHNT and CDR2 YYREEE (reference sequence). The CDR3 region is CASSYRGETTDTQYF. The CDR3 nucleotides are TGTGCCAGCAGCTACCGGGGAGAAACCACAGATACGCAGTATTTT. The variable domain in full, with the rest retrieved from reference TRBV5-4 and TRBJ2-3, is ETGVTQSPTHLIKTRGQQVTLRCSSQSGHNTVSWYQQALGQGPQFIFQYYREEENGRGNFPPRFSGLQFPNYSSELNVNALELDDSALYLCASSYRGETTDTQYFGPGTRLTVL.

This clonotype was detected ten times or more. V usage is TRBV7-9 and J usage is TRBJ2-7; 8 bases are a match to TRBD2. J gave up 7 bases and V 8 bases, and 7 bases lay outside the gene matches. The CDR3 contains 12 residues. Germline CDR1 and CDR2: SEHNR and FQNEAQ (reference sequence). The chain's CDR3 is CASDSGREEQYF. For the CDR3, the DNA is TGTGCCAGCGACTCCGGGAGGGAGGAGCAGTACTTC.

This clonotype showed up just a few times. The chain is built from TRBV10-3 and TRBJ2-2, with 9 bases matching TRBD1. V lost 6 bases and J lost 1; bases outside the gene matches: 18. The CDR3 length is 20 residues. The germline V gene encodes CDR1 ENHRY and CDR2 SYGVKD. As DNA, the CDR3 is TGTGCCATCAGGCAGACCAGGAAGGCCAGGACAGGGGAGAACACCGGGGAGCTGTTTTTT. It encodes CAIRQTRKARTGENTGELFF.

The sample holds a few counts of this clonotype. CDR3: CASREGPSYNEQFF. For the CDR3, the DNA is TGTGCCAGCAGAGAAGGGCCCTCCTACAATGAGCAGTTCTTC. The chain uses TRBV3-1 and TRBJ2-1; D uncertain. Germline V CDR1 and CDR2: LGHDT, YNNKEL (reference sequence). Trimming pared 6 bases from V and 0 bases from J, leaving 9 bases between. The CDR3 runs 14 residues.

There are a few counts of this clonotype. The chain links TRBV5-6 to TRBJ1-1, with D tentatively TRBD1 (5 bases). This CDR3 comprises 15 residues. Trimming stripped 0 bases from V and 7 bases from J, with 16 bases between. Germline CDR1 and CDR2: SGHDT and YYEEEE. For the CDR3, the DNA is TGTGCCAGCAGCTTGGGGGACCGTCAGGTTCTTGAAGCTTTCTTT. It specifies CASSLGDRQVLEAFF.

This clonotype was seen at least ten times. V and J are TRBV2 and TRBJ2-7; maybe TRBD1 (6 bases). Trimming left V 6 bases short and J 2 bases short, with 20 bases between. Germline loops: CDR1 SNHLY, CDR2 FYNNEI. The CDR3 is 16 amino acids. CDR3 DNA sequence: TGTGCCAGCAGCGGACGAGTGGGGGCTTTAACCTACGAGCAGTACTTC. Its protein product is CASSGRVGALTYEQYF.

This clonotype was picked up many times. V is TRBV6-1 and J is TRBJ1-4; perhaps TRBD1 as D (6 bases). The V end was cut by 0 bases, the J end by 8 bases, with 16 bases between. Germline-derived CDR1 and CDR2 are MNHNS and SASEGT. The CDR3 is 16 residues long. This chain's CDR3 is CASSEAGGRGNEKLFF. DNA of the CDR3: TGTGCCAGCAGTGAAGCGGGGGGCAGGGGCAACGAAAAACTGTTTTTT.

This clonotype was recorded at least ten times. V usage is TRBV6-5 and J usage is TRBJ1-2; no reliable D call. This CDR3 contains 14 residues. Germline lookup yields CDR1 MNHEY and CDR2 SVGAGI. The germline V and J ends were trimmed by 0 bases and 3 bases, with 8 bases remaining between them. CDR3 in DNA: TGTGCCAGCAGTTACTCGAGGGCCTACTATGGCTACACCTTC. Translation: CASSYSRAYYGYTF.

CDR3 sequence reads: CASSLTSGTTGELFF. The CDR3, as DNA: TGTGCCAGCAGCCTGACTAGCGGGACCACCGGGGAGCTGTTTTTT. The J gene is TRBJ2-2, the V gene TRBV6-2 or TRBV6-3; 11 nucleotides agree with TRBD2. Per germline, CDR1 MNHEY and CDR2 SVGEGT. The V segment lost 6 bases and the J segment 4 bases; nucleotides outside the gene matches: 4. The CDR3 loop spans 15 amino acids.

This sequence joins TRBV27 and TRBJ2-2; TRBD1 matches 9 bases. The germline CDR1 and CDR2 sequences are MNHEY and SMNVEV (reference sequence). The CDR3 sequence is 16 residues long. The V gene end was trimmed by 2 bases and the J gene end by 3 bases; junction bases not matched to a gene: 4. CDR3 amino acids: CASSLRQGGHTGELFF. DNA of the CDR3: TGTGCCAGCAGTTTACGACAGGGGGGGCACACCGGGGAGCTGTTTTTT.

This clonotype was recorded many times. V and J are TRBV5-4 and TRBJ2-5; D remains ambiguous. The germline V and J ends were trimmed by 0 bases and 4 bases, with 16 bases remaining between them. The CDR3 runs to 16 residues. Germline lookup yields CDR1 SGHNT and CDR2 YYREEE (reference sequence). The CDR3 sequence is CASSLGPNSRRETQYF. The CDR3 region has the DNA TGTGCCAGCAGCTTGGGTCCGAACTCGCGACGAGAGACCCAGTACTTC.